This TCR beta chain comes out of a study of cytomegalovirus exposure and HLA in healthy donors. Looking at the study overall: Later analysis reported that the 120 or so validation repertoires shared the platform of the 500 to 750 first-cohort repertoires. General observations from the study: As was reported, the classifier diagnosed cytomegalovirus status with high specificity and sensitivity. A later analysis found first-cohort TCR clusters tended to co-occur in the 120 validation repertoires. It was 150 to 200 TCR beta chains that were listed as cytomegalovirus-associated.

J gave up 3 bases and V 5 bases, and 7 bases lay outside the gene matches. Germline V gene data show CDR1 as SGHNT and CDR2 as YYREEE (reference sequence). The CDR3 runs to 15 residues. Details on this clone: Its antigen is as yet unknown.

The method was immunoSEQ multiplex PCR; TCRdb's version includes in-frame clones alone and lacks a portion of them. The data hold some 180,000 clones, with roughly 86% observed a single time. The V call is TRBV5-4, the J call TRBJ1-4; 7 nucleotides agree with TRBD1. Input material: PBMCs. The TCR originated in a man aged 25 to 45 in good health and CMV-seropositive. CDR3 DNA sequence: TGTGCCAGCAGTTCAGGGGGACTGGCTAATGAAAAACTGTTTTTT. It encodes CASSSGGLANEKLFF.